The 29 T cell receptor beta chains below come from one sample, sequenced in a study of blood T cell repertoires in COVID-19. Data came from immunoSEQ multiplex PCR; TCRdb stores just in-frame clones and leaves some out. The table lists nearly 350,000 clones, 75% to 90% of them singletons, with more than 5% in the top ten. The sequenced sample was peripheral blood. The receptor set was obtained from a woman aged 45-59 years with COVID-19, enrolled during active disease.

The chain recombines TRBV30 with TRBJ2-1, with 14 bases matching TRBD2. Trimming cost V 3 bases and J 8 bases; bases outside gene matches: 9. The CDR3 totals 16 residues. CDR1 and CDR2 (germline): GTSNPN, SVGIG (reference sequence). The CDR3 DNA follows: TGTGCCTGGAGCGAGGGACTAGCGGGAGCCTTAGATGAGCAGTTCTTC. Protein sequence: CAWSEGLAGALDEQFF.

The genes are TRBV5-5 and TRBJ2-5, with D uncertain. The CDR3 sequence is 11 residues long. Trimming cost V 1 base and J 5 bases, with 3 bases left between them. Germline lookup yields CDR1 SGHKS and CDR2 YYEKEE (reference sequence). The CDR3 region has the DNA TGTGCCAGCAGCTTGCGGGAGACCCAGTACTTC. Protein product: CASSLRETQYF.

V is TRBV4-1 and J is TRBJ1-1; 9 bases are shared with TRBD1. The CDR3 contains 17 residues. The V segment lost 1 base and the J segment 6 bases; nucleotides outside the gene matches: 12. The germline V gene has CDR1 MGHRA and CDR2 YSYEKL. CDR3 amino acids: CASSQVLGDRGTPEAFF. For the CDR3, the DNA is TGCGCCAGCAGCCAAGTGTTAGGAGACAGGGGGACCCCTGAAGCTTTCTTT.

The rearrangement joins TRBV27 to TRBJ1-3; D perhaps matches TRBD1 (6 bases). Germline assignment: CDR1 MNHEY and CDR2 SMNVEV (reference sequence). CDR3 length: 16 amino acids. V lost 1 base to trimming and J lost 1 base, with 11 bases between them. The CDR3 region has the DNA TGTGCCAGCAGTTTATTACAGACAGGATCTGGAAACACCATATATTTT. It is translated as CASSLLQTGSGNTIYF.

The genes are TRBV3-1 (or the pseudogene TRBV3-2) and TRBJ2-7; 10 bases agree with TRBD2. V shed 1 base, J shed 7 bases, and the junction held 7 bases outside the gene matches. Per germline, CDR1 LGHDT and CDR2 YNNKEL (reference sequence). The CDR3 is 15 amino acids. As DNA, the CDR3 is TGTGCCAGCAGCCAAGGGACTAGCGGCCTACGGGAGCAGTACTTC. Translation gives CASSQGTSGLREQYF.

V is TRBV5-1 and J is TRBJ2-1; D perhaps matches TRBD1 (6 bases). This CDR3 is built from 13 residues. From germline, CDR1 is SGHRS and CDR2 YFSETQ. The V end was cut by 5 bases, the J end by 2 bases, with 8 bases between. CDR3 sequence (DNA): TGCGCCAGCAGTCGGGACACCTACAATGAGCAGTTCTTC. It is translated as CASSRDTYNEQFF.

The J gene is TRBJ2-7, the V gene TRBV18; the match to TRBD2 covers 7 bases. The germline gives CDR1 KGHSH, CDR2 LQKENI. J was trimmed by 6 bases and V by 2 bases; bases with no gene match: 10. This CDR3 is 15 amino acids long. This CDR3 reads CASSPSAGVPREQYF. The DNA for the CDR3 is TGTGCCAGCTCACCATCCGCGGGAGTCCCCCGCGAGCAGTACTTC.

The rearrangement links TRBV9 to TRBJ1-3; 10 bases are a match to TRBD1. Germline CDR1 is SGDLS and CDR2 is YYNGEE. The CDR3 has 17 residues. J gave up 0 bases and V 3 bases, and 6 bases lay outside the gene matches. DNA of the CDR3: TGTGCCAGCAGCGGAGGGACAGGGGCGTCCTCTGGAAACACCATATATTTT. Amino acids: CASSGGTGASSGNTIYF.

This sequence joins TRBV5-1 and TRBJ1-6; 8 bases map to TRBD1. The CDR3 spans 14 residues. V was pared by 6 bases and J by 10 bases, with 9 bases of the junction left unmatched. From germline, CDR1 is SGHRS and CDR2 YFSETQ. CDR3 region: CASNTGQGDSPLHF. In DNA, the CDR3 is TGCGCCAGCAACACAGGACAGGGAGACTCACCCCTCCACTTT.

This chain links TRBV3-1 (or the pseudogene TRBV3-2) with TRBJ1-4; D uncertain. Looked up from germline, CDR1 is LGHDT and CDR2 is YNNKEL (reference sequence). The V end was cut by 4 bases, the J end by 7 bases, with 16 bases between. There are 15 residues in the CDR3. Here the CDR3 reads CASSPEIGRGEKLFF. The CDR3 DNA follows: TGTGCCAGCAGCCCGGAAATCGGGCGGGGTGAAAAACTGTTTTTT.

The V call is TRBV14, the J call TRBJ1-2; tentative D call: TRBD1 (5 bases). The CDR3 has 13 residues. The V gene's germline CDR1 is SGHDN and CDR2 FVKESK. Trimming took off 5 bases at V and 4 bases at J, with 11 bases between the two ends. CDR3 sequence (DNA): TGTGCCAGCAGCGGGAAGACAGTCTATGGCTACACCTTC. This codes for CASSGKTVYGYTF.

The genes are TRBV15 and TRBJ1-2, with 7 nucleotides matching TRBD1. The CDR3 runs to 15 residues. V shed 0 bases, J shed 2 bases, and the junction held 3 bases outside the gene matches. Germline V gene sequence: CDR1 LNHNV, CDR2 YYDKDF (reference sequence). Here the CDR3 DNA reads TGTGCCACCAGCAGAGATGACAGGGAGAACTATGGCTACACCTTC. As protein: CATSRDDRENYGYTF.

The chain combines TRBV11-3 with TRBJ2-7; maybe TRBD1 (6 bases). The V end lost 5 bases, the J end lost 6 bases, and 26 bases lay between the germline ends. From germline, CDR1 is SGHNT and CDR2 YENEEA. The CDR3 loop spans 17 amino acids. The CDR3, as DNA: TGTGCCAGCAGCCCGTACGTGGGGACAAGCCCGTTAAGCGAGCAGTACTTC. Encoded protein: CASSPYVGTSPLSEQYF. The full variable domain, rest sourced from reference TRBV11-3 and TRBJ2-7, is EAGVVQSPRYKIIEKKQPVAFWCNPISGHNTLYWYLQNLGQGPELLIRYENEEAVDDSQLPKDRFSAERLKGVDSTLKIQPAELGDSAVYLCASSPYVGTSPLSEQYFGPGTRLTVT.

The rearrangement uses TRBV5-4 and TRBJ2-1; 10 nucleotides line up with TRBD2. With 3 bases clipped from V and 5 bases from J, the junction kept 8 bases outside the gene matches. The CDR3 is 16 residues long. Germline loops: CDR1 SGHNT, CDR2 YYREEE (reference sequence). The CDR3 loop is CASSWTKREGNNEQFF. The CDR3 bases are TGTGCCAGCAGCTGGACCAAGCGGGAGGGTAACAATGAGCAGTTCTTC.

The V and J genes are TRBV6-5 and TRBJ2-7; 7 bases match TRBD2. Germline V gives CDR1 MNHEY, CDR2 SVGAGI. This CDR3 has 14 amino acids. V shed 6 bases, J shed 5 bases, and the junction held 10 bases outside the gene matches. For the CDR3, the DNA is TGTGCCAGCAGCCCCCTAGGCGGGAGCCACGAGCAGTACTTC. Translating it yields CASSPLGGSHEQYF.

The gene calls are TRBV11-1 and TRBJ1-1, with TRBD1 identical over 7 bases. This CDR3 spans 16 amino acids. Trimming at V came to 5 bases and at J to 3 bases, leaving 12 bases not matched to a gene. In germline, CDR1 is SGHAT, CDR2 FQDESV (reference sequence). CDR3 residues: CASSRTGNKRDTEAFF. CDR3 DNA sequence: TGTGCCAGCAGCCGGACAGGAAATAAGCGGGACACTGAAGCTTTCTTT.

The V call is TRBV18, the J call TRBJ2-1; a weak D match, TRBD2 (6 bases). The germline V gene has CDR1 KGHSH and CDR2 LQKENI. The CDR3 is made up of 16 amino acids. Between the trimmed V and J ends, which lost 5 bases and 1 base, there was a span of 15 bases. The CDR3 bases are TGTGCCAGCTCAGATTCTCGACTAGGTTCCTACAATGAGCAGTTCTTC. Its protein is CASSDSRLGSYNEQFF. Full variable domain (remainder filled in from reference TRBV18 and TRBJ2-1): NAGVMQNPRHLVRRRGQEARLRCSPMKGHSHVYWYRQLPEEGLKFMVYLQKENIIDESGMPKERFSAEFPKEGPSILRIQQVVRGDSAAYFCASSDSRLGSYNEQFFGPGTRLTVL.

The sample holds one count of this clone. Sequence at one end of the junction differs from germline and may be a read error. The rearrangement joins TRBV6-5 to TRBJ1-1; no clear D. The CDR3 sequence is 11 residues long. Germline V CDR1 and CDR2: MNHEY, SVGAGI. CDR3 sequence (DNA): TGTGCCAGCAGTTACGGGTTACGGGTTCTCTTT. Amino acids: CASSYGLRVLF.

CDR3 amino acids: CASSLRGTDTQYF. CDR3 DNA sequence: TGTGCCAGCAGTTTACGGGGCACAGATACGCAGTATTTT. V usage is TRBV27 and J usage is TRBJ2-3; D ambiguous. Germline values: CDR1 MNHEY, CDR2 SMNVEV (reference sequence). The CDR3 is made up of 13 amino acids. Trimming pared 2 bases from V and 1 base from J, leaving 4 bases between.

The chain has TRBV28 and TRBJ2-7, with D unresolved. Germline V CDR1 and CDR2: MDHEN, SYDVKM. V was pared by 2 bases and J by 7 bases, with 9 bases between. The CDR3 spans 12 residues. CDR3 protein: CASSLNPREQYF. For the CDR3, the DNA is TGTGCCAGCAGTTTAAACCCGAGGGAGCAGTACTTC.

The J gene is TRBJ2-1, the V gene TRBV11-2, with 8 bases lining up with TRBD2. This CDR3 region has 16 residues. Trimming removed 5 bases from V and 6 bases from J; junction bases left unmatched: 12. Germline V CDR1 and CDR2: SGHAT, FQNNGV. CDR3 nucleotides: TGTGCCAGCAGCGCGGGGGGACTACCCTATCGCAATGAGCAGTTCTTC. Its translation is CASSAGGLPYRNEQFF.

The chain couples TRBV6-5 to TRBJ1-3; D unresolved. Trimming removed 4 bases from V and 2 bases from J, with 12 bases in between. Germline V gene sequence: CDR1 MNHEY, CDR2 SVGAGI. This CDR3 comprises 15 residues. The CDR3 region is CASSFRAGAGNTIYF. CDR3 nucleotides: TGTGCCAGCAGTTTCCGAGCCGGGGCTGGAAACACCATATATTTT.

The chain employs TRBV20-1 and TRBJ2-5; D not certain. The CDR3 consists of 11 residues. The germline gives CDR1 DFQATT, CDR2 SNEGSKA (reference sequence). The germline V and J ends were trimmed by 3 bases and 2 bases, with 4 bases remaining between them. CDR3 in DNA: TGCAGTGCTAGTCCTCAAGAGACCCAGTACTTC. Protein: CSASPQETQYF.

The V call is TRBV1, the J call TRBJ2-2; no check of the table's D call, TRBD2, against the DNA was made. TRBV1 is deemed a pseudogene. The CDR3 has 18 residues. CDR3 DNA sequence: TGCACCAGCAGCCAAGAGGGGGCGCGGGAGGGGAGGACCGGGGAGCTGTTTTTT. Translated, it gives CTSSQEGAREGRTGELFF.

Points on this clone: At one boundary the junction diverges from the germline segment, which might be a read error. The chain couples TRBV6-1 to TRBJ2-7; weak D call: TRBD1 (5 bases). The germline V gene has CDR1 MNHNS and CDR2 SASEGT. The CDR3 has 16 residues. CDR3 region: CASTEGWGRLTYEQYF. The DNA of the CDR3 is TGTGCCAGCACTGAAGGGTGGGGCCGGTTAACCTACGAGCAGTACTTC.

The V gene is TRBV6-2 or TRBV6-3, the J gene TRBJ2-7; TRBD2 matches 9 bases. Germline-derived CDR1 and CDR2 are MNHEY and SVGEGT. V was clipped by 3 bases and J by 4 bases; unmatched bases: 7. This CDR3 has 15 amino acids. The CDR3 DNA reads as TGTGCCAGCAGTTATTCCGGGACTAGCTTTTACGAGCAGTACTTC. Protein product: CASSYSGTSFYEQYF.

In nucleotides, the CDR3 is TGTGCCAGTAGTATTCCGGGACAGATATTATATGGCTACACCTTC. Its protein product is CASSIPGQILYGYTF. The chain uses TRBV19 and TRBJ1-2, with TRBD1 identical over 7 bases. Looked up from germline, CDR1 is LNHDA and CDR2 is SQIVND (reference sequence). The CDR3 has 15 residues. V gave up 3 bases and J gave up 5 bases; unmatched junction bases: 9.

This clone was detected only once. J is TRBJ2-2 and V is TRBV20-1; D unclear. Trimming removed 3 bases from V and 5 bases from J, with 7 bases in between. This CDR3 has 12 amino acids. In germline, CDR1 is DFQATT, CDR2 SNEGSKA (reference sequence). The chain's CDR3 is CSASMRTGELFF. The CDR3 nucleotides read TGCAGTGCTAGTATGAGGACCGGGGAGCTGTTTTTT.

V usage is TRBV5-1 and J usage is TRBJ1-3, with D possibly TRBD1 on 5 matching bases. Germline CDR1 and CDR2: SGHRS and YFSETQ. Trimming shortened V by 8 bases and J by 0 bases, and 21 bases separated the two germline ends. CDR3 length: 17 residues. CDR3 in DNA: TGCGCCAGTGGGCCAGGATTAACAGGCTTCTCTGGAAACACCATATATTTT. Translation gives CASGPGLTGFSGNTIYF.